This T cell receptor beta chain was observed in a study of type 1 regulatory T cells. On the study more broadly: T-allo10 is an in vitro-generated, Tr1-enriched CD4 T cell product specific for alloantigen.

The CDR3 runs 14 residues. The V segment lost 4 bases and the J segment 5 bases; nucleotides outside the gene matches: 7. Germline CDR1 reads MNHEY; CDR2 reads SVGEGT. Judged by abundance, this clonotype is medium-sized. TCRdb processed the reads anew with MiXCR; each CDR3 protein has one entry. The table shows under 20,000 distinct CDR3 sequences, with around 9.6% occurring only once. The TCR was taken from a human donor in good health. The chain couples TRBV6-2 or TRBV6-3 to TRBJ1-1, with 7 bases lining up with TRBD1. The sequencing input was CD4+ T cells, either the whole sample or a sorted fraction (not recorded which). CDR3 region: CASSSLDRETEAFF. In nucleotides, the CDR3 is TGTGCCAGCAGTTCCCTTGACAGGGAGACTGAAGCTTTCTTT.